The 32 T cell receptor beta chains listed next were all sequenced from one sample in a study of T cells in Graves' hyperthyroidism and ophthalmopathy. Amplification targeted TCR beta CDR3 regions from RNA transcripts. An initial round of RT-PCR targeting the TCR CDR3 relied on the HTBI primer set. TCRdb processed the multiplex PCR reads anew with MiXCR; each CDR3 protein has one entry. This sample has 300,000 to 400,000 distinct CDR3 sequences, with about a fifth found just once. The sequenced sample consisted of blood. The receptors shown here come from a man younger than 35 with Graves' ophthalmopathy.

V gene TRBV15 combines with J gene TRBJ1-3; D gene ambiguous. Germline CDR1 LNHNV, CDR2 YYDKDF (reference sequence). The ends were cut back, 5 bases at V and 4 bases at J, with 6 bases in the middle. The CDR3 loop spans 12 amino acids. The DNA for the CDR3 is TGTGCCACCAGCCTAGGGGGAAACACCATATATTTT. Encoded protein: CATSLGGNTIYF. Full variable domain (missing parts from reference TRBV15 and TRBJ1-3): DAMVIQNPRYQVTQFGKPVTLSCSQTLNHNVMYWYQQKSSQAPKLLFHYYDKDFNNEADTPDNFQSRRPNTSFCFLDIRSPGLGDTAMYLCATSLGGNTIYFGEGSWLTVV.

This clonotype came up many times. The J gene is TRBJ2-2, the V gene TRBV14; 11 nucleotides match TRBD2. The CDR3 consists of 21 residues. The junction had 18 bases not matched to a gene; V was cut back by 3 bases and J by 3 bases. Germline V gives CDR1 SGHDN, CDR2 FVKESK. The CDR3 DNA sequence: TGTGCCAGCAGCCATCGGGACAGATCTAGCGGGGGGTCGTCCGACACCGGGGAGCTGTTTTTT. Translation: CASSHRDRSSGGSSDTGELFF.

This clonotype was detected ten times or more. The chain uses TRBV12-3 or TRBV12-4 and TRBJ2-5; D is ambiguous. V lost 3 bases and J lost 5, with 13 bases in between. This CDR3 spans 14 amino acids. CDR3 loop: CASSLGIAAETQYF. The CDR3 DNA sequence: TGTGCCAGCAGTTTGGGGATCGCAGCGGAGACCCAGTACTTC.

The table lists this clonotype with a few counts. J is TRBJ1-3 and V is TRBV2, with D hard to call. The germline V gene encodes CDR1 SNHLY and CDR2 FYNNEI. The CDR3 covers 14 residues. Trimming cost V 8 bases and J 0 bases, with 11 bases left between them. This CDR3 reads CASVNSPSGNTIYF. The CDR3 region has the DNA TGTGCCAGCGTCAACTCTCCCTCTGGAAACACCATATATTTT.

This clonotype was detected only a few times. This chain connects TRBV18 to TRBJ2-3; 8 bases align to TRBD1. This CDR3 contains 15 residues. Germline loops: CDR1 KGHSH, CDR2 LQKENI. The junction had 4 bases not matched to a gene; V was cut back by 3 bases and J by 2 bases. The CDR3 DNA is TGTGCCAGCTCACCCCCGGGACAGGCCACAGATACGCAGTATTTT. Translated, it gives CASSPPGQATDTQYF.

This clonotype showed up many times. This chain joins TRBV12-3 or TRBV12-4 and TRBJ2-2; the D gene is possibly TRBD1 (5 bases). Deletions cut 1 base from V and 0 bases from J, with 15 bases between. This CDR3 is built from 18 residues. The CDR3 is CASSLDRLSGPNTGELFF. As DNA, the CDR3 is TGTGCCAGCAGTTTAGACCGGCTGTCAGGGCCGAACACCGGGGAGCTGTTTTTT.

Of note for this clonotype: A much larger clone lies one base from this, so it may be a read error. This chain connects TRBV20-1 to TRBJ1-6; D not resolved. The CDR3 runs to 13 residues. The germline gives CDR1 DFQATT, CDR2 SNEGSKA (reference sequence). V was cut by 5 bases and J by 10 bases, with 15 bases left in between. The CDR3 DNA reads TGCAGTGCTGAAGGACGGCTAGGCTCACCCCTCCACTTT. Protein product: CSAEGRLGSPLHF.

Many counts were recorded for this clonotype. The gene calls are TRBV11-2 and TRBJ1-1, with no clear D. This CDR3 has 15 residues. V was shortened by 0 bases and J by 0 bases, with 8 bases between the two germline ends. Germline assignment: CDR1 SGHAT and CDR2 FQNNGV. The DNA of the CDR3 is TGTGCCAGCAGCTTAGATCACGGCCTGAACACTGAAGCTTTCTTT. As protein: CASSLDHGLNTEAFF.

This clonotype was found a few times. The V gene is TRBV5-1, the J gene TRBJ2-6; D possibly corresponds to TRBD1 (5 bases). The V end was cut by 0 bases, the J end by 1 base, with 5 bases between. Germline V gene lookup returns CDR1 SGHRS and CDR2 YFSETQ. The CDR3 extends over 15 amino acids. The CDR3 sequence is CASSLGQSGANVLTF. The CDR3 DNA is TGCGCCAGCAGCTTGGGACAGTCTGGGGCCAACGTCCTGACTTTC.

This clonotype was seen many times. V gene TRBV29-1 combines with J gene TRBJ2-7; D possibly matches TRBD1 or TRBD2 (5 bases each). The CDR3 has 13 residues. V lost 5 bases, J lost 0 bases, and 11 bases lay in between. Germline CDR1 and CDR2: SQVTM and ANQGSEA. DNA of the CDR3: TGCAGCGTTCGGGGCAGGGACTCCTACGAGCAGTACTTC. This sequence encodes CSVRGRDSYEQYF.

This clonotype occurred once. The CDR3 coding sequence is TGTGCCAGCAGCTTAGGACAGAGAACTAATGAAAAACTGTTTTTT. It is translated as CASSLGQRTNEKLFF. V and J are TRBV7-6 and TRBJ1-4; weak D call: TRBD1 (5 bases). Germline lookup yields CDR1 SGHVS and CDR2 FNYEAQ. Trimming took off 1 base at V and 1 base at J, with 7 bases between the two ends. The CDR3 runs 15 residues.

This clonotype was seen ten or more times. The chain joins TRBV6-1 to TRBJ2-7; D is perhaps TRBD1 or TRBD2 (5 bases each). Trimming stripped 5 bases from V and 3 bases from J, with 20 bases between. The CDR3 is 16 residues long. Germline values: CDR1 MNHNS, CDR2 SASEGT. CDR3 in amino acids: CASSRDDPLGNYEQYF. The CDR3 DNA is TGTGCCAGCAGTAGGGACGACCCGTTAGGGAACTACGAGCAGTACTTC.

The rearrangement joins TRBV20-1 to TRBJ1-5; a weak D match, TRBD1 (6 bases). Germline-derived CDR1 and CDR2 are DFQATT and SNEGSKA (reference sequence). Trimming took off 0 bases at V and 2 bases at J, with 20 bases between the two ends. The CDR3 length is 18 residues. The chain's CDR3 is CSAREPLWGPRGNQPQHF. CDR3 bases: TGCAGTGCTAGAGAACCCCTTTGGGGGCCTAGGGGCAATCAGCCCCAGCATTTT.

This sequence joins TRBV24-1 and TRBJ1-1, with D unclear. Per the germline V gene, CDR1 is KGHDR and CDR2 is SFDVKD. The ends were cut back, 6 bases at V and 3 bases at J, with 7 bases in the middle. The CDR3 sequence is 12 residues long. CDR3 sequence: CATSLDDTEAFF. CDR3 DNA: TGTGCCACCAGTCTAGATGACACTGAAGCTTTCTTT.

This clonotype has a count of ten or more. The chain couples TRBV20-1 to TRBJ2-7; 11 bases map to TRBD2. The CDR3 sequence is 15 residues long. Germline-derived CDR1 and CDR2 are DFQATT and SNEGSKA (reference sequence). Trimming cost V 2 bases and J 1 base; bases outside gene matches: 4. CDR3 sequence: CSARPGTSGSYEQYF. The CDR3 DNA is TGCAGTGCTAGACCCGGGACTAGCGGATCCTACGAGCAGTACTTC.

This clonotype was detected many times. The chain employs TRBV7-8 and TRBJ1-1, with D uncertain. Germline V gene lookup returns CDR1 SGHVS and CDR2 FQNEAQ. V shed 3 bases and J shed 8 bases, with 7 bases lying between them. CDR3 length equals 11 residues. The CDR3 protein is CASSFGQEAFF. The CDR3 DNA follows: TGTGCCAGCAGCTTCGGTCAGGAAGCTTTCTTT.

This clonotype was picked up a small number of times. The rearrangement uses TRBV4-1 and TRBJ2-3, with a weak D call TRBD1 (7 bases). CDR1 is MGHRA and CDR2 is YSYEKL in the germline V gene. The CDR3 has 16 amino acids. V dropped 2 bases and J dropped 1 base, with 13 bases sitting between them. Written as DNA, the CDR3 is TGCGCCAGCAGCCAAAACCCCAGGGGGGGCACAGATACGCAGTATTTT. It specifies CASSQNPRGGTDTQYF.

This rearrangement joins TRBV20-1 to TRBJ1-5; no reliable D call. Deletions cut 2 bases from V and 0 bases from J, with 5 bases between. This CDR3 has 13 amino acids. Germline V gene sequence: CDR1 DFQATT, CDR2 SNEGSKA (reference sequence). The CDR3 DNA is TGCAGTGCTAGATCGGATAGCAATCAGCCCCAGCATTTT. This codes for CSARSDSNQPQHF.

Many counts were recorded for this clonotype. This rearrangement joins TRBV7-2 to TRBJ2-2; tentative D call: TRBD2 (6 bases). The length of the CDR3 is 14 residues. Trimming shortened V by 5 bases and J by 5 bases, and 12 bases separated the two germline ends. Germline V gene sequence: CDR1 SGHTA, CDR2 FQGNSA. The CDR3 region is CASSPTRVTGELFF. The CDR3 DNA follows: TGTGCCAGCAGCCCGACTAGGGTGACCGGGGAGCTGTTTTTT.

This clonotype has ten or more counts. The genes are TRBV7-8 and TRBJ1-1; the D gene is possibly TRBD1 (5 bases). CDR1 and CDR2 (germline): SGHVS, FQNEAQ. CDR3 length: 14 amino acids. V lost 2 bases to trimming and J lost 6 bases, with 13 bases between them. CDR3: CASSLTRQGAEAFF. CDR3 DNA: TGTGCCAGCAGCTTAACTCGGCAGGGCGCTGAAGCTTTCTTT.

This clonotype appeared a few times. The chain has TRBV3-1 and TRBJ1-3, with D possibly being TRBD1 (6 bases). Germline lookup yields CDR1 LGHDT and CDR2 YNNKEL (reference sequence). Trimming pared 6 bases from V and 0 bases from J, leaving 15 bases between. CDR3 length: 16 residues. CDR3 coding DNA: TGTGCCAGCAGTCTAGGACAGACCAGCTCTGGAAACACCATATATTTT. It encodes CASSLGQTSSGNTIYF.

This clonotype was seen repeatedly, ten times or more. V usage is TRBV2 and J usage is TRBJ2-7; the match to TRBD1 covers 9 bases. Per germline, CDR1 SNHLY and CDR2 FYNNEI. The CDR3 has 15 amino acids. The V gene end was trimmed by 5 bases and the J gene end by 0 bases; junction bases not matched to a gene: 5. CDR3 amino acids: CASSPGTGLSYEQYF. In DNA, the CDR3 is TGTGCCAGCAGTCCCGGGACAGGGCTCTCCTACGAGCAGTACTTC.

This clonotype came up a few times. The chain carries TRBV19 and TRBJ1-1; D might be TRBD1 (5 bases). V lost 9 bases to trimming and J lost 4 bases, with 15 bases between them. Per the germline V gene, CDR1 is LNHDA and CDR2 is SQIVND (reference sequence). CDR3 length equals 13 residues. CDR3 nucleotide sequence: TGTGCCAGCCGACTGCGGGGGATCACTGAAGCTTTCTTT. This sequence encodes CASRLRGITEAFF.

This sequence joins TRBV27 and TRBJ2-7; possibly TRBD1 for D (5 bases). Germline CDR1 reads MNHEY; CDR2 reads SMNVEV (reference sequence). The CDR3 runs 15 residues. The V end lost 2 bases, the J end lost 1 base, and 12 bases lay between the germline ends. DNA of the CDR3: TGTGCCAGCAGTTTAGCGACAGCTCAGTCCTACGAGCAGTACTTC. This gives the protein CASSLATAQSYEQYF.

The chain employs TRBV5-5 and TRBJ2-1, with TRBD1 as a possible D gene (5 bases). This CDR3 is built from 14 residues. Germline V gives CDR1 SGHKS, CDR2 YYEKEE (reference sequence). V lost 2 bases and J 6 bases, leaving 12 bases between the germline ends. CDR3 sequence (DNA): TGTGCCAGCAGCTTAATTGCAGGGTCCAATGAGCAGTTCTTC. It codes for CASSLIAGSNEQFF.

This clonotype was counted a few times. Written as DNA, the CDR3 is TGTGCCAGCAGCTGGGCGGGGGCGCGCACAGATACGCAGTATTTT. Protein product: CASSWAGARTDTQYF. The chain combines TRBV12-3 or TRBV12-4 with TRBJ2-3; perhaps TRBD2 as D (7 bases). V was trimmed by 6 bases and J by 1 base, leaving 14 bases between them. CDR3 length: 15 amino acids.

This clonotype has at least ten counts. The chain couples TRBV6-1 to TRBJ2-5; D remains unclear. CDR1 is MNHNS, CDR2 SASEGT, per germline. Trimming pared 8 bases from V and 5 bases from J, leaving 15 bases between. The CDR3 contains 13 residues. The CDR3 reads CASYSAGRETQYF. CDR3 sequence (DNA): TGTGCCAGCTACTCCGCTGGGCGTGAGACCCAGTACTTC.

The chain is built from TRBV7-2 and TRBJ2-7, with 7 bases fitting TRBD2. From germline, CDR1 is SGHTA and CDR2 FQGNSA. V shed 5 bases, J shed 5 bases, and the junction held 6 bases outside the gene matches. The CDR3 runs 13 residues. In DNA form, the CDR3 reads TGTGCCAGCAGCGTCCAGGGAGGGAACGAGCAGTACTTC. Translating it yields CASSVQGGNEQYF.

This clonotype was detected many times. This chain connects TRBV5-1 to TRBJ1-1; D not resolved. The CDR3 is 14 residues long. The ends were cut back, 0 bases at V and 1 base at J, with 7 bases in the middle. Germline CDR1 and CDR2: SGHRS and YFSETQ. CDR3 residues: CASSLEWANTEAFF. The CDR3 DNA follows: TGCGCCAGCAGCTTGGAGTGGGCGAACACTGAAGCTTTCTTT.

Ten or more counts support this clonotype. The rearrangement joins TRBV7-2 to TRBJ2-5; 8 nucleotides align to TRBD2. The germline V gene encodes CDR1 SGHTA and CDR2 FQGNSA. V lost 5 bases, J lost 3 bases, and 17 bases stayed unmatched. The length of the CDR3 is 18 residues. The CDR3, as DNA: TGTGCCAGCAGCAACAGTTGGGGTTTAGCGGGGAGCAAAGAGACCCAGTACTTC. Its translation: CASSNSWGLAGSKETQYF.

The CDR3 region is CASSLGGAAKNIQYF. CDR3 in DNA: TGTGCCAGCAGCTTGGGGGGGGCAGCCAAAAACATTCAGTACTTC. V usage is TRBV5-4 and J usage is TRBJ2-4; D may be TRBD1 or TRBD2 (6 bases each). V dropped 0 bases and J dropped 0 bases, with 7 bases sitting between them. This CDR3 spans 15 amino acids. Germline V gives CDR1 SGHNT, CDR2 YYREEE (reference sequence).

Only a few counts were recorded for this clonotype. V gene TRBV5-8 combines with J gene TRBJ1-2, with 7 nucleotides matching TRBD1. The CDR3 loop spans 15 amino acids. Germline V CDR1 and CDR2: SGHTS, YDEGEE. Germline trimming cut 5 bases from V and 2 bases from J; bases unmatched to any gene: 9. The CDR3 loop reads CASSQTPTGNYGYTF. Here the CDR3 DNA reads TGTGCCAGCAGTCAAACACCGACAGGGAACTATGGCTACACCTTC.